Each of the 15 T cell receptor beta chains below was sequenced from the same sample in a study of early T cells in non-severe SARS-CoV-2 infection. A single record per CDR3 protein comes from TCRdb applying MiXCR to the 5' RACE reads. The sample carries fewer than 75,000 distinct CDR3 sequences, about 17% recorded once. The source material was whole blood, sampled at baseline. The source of these receptors is an adult who was a healthcare worker with PCR-confirmed SARS-CoV-2 infection or an uninfected control (not recorded which).

This clonotype has more than one count but fewer than ten. The chain has TRBV29-1 and TRBJ1-1, with D perhaps matching TRBD1 (5 bases). This CDR3 is 14 amino acids long. Per germline, CDR1 SQVTM and CDR2 ANQGSEA. V lost 6 bases and J 0 bases, leaving 14 bases between the germline ends. The CDR3 spells CSVLRGPMNTEAFF. The DNA for the CDR3 is TGCAGCGTCCTAAGGGGACCGATGAACACTGAAGCTTTCTTT.

This clonotype was seen a few times. The CDR3 is CSVGTGGQPQHF. The CDR3 DNA follows: TGCAGCGTCGGGACAGGGGGCCAGCCCCAGCATTTT. The rearrangement uses TRBV29-1 and TRBJ1-5, with 12 nucleotides matching TRBD1. After removal of 6 bases from V and 7 bases from J, the junction contained 1 base not matched to a gene. This CDR3 contains 12 residues. The germline V gene encodes CDR1 SQVTM and CDR2 ANQGSEA.

V and J are TRBV6-1 and TRBJ1-2, with TRBD1 identical over 10 bases. Germline assignment: CDR1 MNHNS and CDR2 SASEGT. The CDR3 spans 15 residues. V gave up 1 base and J gave up 2 bases; unmatched junction bases: 1. Here the CDR3 reads CASSEGQGANYGYTF. The CDR3 nucleotides are TGTGCCAGCAGTGAAGGACAGGGGGCGAACTATGGCTACACCTTC.

This clonotype was seen ten or more times. V and J are TRBV9 and TRBJ2-3; D remains unclear. This CDR3 is 12 amino acids long. Germline V CDR1 and CDR2: SGDLS, YYNGEE. Trimming stripped 3 bases from V and 4 bases from J, with 6 bases between. The CDR3 sequence is CASSAYPDTQYF. The CDR3 region has the DNA TGTGCCAGCAGCGCCTATCCAGATACGCAGTATTTT. Full variable domain (outside the CDR3, taken from reference TRBV9 and TRBJ2-3): DSGVTQTPKHLITATGQRVTLRCSPRSGDLSVYWYQQSLDQGLQFLIQYYNGEERAKGNILERFSAQQFPDLHSELNLSSLELGDSALYFCASSAYPDTQYFGPGTRLTVL.

In this sample, this clonotype turned up many times. This chain uses TRBV14 with TRBJ2-7; either TRBD1 or TRBD2 may fit D (5 bases each). The CDR3 spans 13 residues. Trimming left V 3 bases short and J 9 bases short, with 15 bases between. Germline assignment: CDR1 SGHDN and CDR2 FVKESK. The CDR3 here is CASSHSGTDVQYF. The CDR3 bases are TGTGCCAGCAGCCACTCCGGGACGGACGTGCAGTACTTC.

This clonotype was detected a few times. The chain employs TRBV6-5 and TRBJ1-6; D remains ambiguous. Trimming left V 7 bases short and J 7 bases short, with 11 bases between. The CDR3 has 13 residues. CDR1 is MNHEY and CDR2 is SVGAGI in the germline V gene. CDR3 in DNA: TGTGCCAGCAATTTGGGCGAGAATTCACCCCTCCACTTT. As protein: CASNLGENSPLHF.

This clonotype was seen at least ten times. V is TRBV6-1 and J is TRBJ2-3, with D hard to call. Germline V gene lookup returns CDR1 MNHNS and CDR2 SASEGT. The CDR3 spans 12 residues. Trimming took 6 bases from V and 5 from J, leaving 9 bases between them. The CDR3 loop reads CASSRAVDTQYF. The CDR3 DNA follows: TGTGCCAGCAGCCGTGCGGTAGATACGCAGTATTTT.

V usage is TRBV6-1 and J usage is TRBJ2-7; D is ambiguous. The V end was cut by 2 bases, the J end by 9 bases, with 17 bases between. This CDR3 region has 14 residues. The germline gives CDR1 MNHNS, CDR2 SASEGT. CDR3 in DNA: TGTGCCAGCAGTGAAACCCTCAACAGTCCTTCGCAGTACTTC. The encoded protein is CASSETLNSPSQYF.

The table lists this clonotype with many counts. The chain recombines TRBV20-1 with TRBJ2-7; no definite D call. V lost 6 bases to trimming and J lost 1 base, with 13 bases between them. The length of the CDR3 is 13 residues. Germline V lookup: CDR1 DFQATT, CDR2 SNEGSKA (reference sequence). The CDR3 is CSASSPTSYEQYF. The DNA of the CDR3 is TGCAGTGCGTCCAGCCCTACATCCTACGAGCAGTACTTC.

This clonotype was observed a few times. The V gene is TRBV6-5, the J gene TRBJ2-1; tentative D call: TRBD1 (6 bases). Between the trimmed V and J ends, which lost 2 bases and 4 bases, there was a span of 9 bases. Germline CDR1 is MNHEY and CDR2 is SVGAGI. The length of the CDR3 is 14 residues. The CDR3 loop is CASSYRTGYNEQFF. Written as DNA, the CDR3 is TGTGCCAGCAGTTACCGAACAGGGTACAATGAGCAGTTCTTC.

This clonotype was detected many times. The chain is built from TRBV11-2 and TRBJ2-2; no definite D call. Between the trimmed V and J ends, which lost 2 bases and 2 bases, there was a span of 6 bases. The CDR3 is made up of 14 amino acids. Germline V gene sequence: CDR1 SGHAT, CDR2 FQNNGV. This chain's CDR3 is CASSLHLNTGELFF. DNA of the CDR3: TGTGCCAGCAGCTTACACCTTAACACCGGGGAGCTGTTTTTT.

V and J are TRBV7-9 and TRBJ2-1; D is possibly TRBD2 (7 bases). CDR1 and CDR2 from the germline V gene are SEHNR and FQNEAQ (reference sequence). The CDR3 sequence is 15 residues long. Trimming shortened V by 7 bases and J by 8 bases, and 21 bases separated the two germline ends. This chain's CDR3 is CASTTWGREKDEQFF. As DNA, the CDR3 is TGTGCCAGCACCACATGGGGGCGGGAGAAGGATGAGCAGTTCTTC. The full variable domain, with the rest looked up from reference TRBV7-9 and TRBJ2-1, is DTGVSQNPRHKITKRGQNVTFRCDPISEHNRLYWYRQTLGQGPEFLTYFQNEAQLEKSRLLSDRFSAERPKGSFSTLEIQRTEQGDSAMYLCASTTWGREKDEQFFGPGTRLTVL.

This chain links TRBV12-3 or TRBV12-4 with TRBJ1-4; D is unresolved. Trimming removed 3 bases from V and 7 bases from J, with 9 bases in between. The CDR3 spans 13 residues. The CDR3 sequence: CASSFSGSEKLFF. The CDR3 nucleotides read TGTGCCAGCAGTTTTTCGGGTAGTGAAAAACTGTTTTTT.

The J gene is TRBJ2-5, the V gene TRBV2; tentative D call: TRBD2 (5 bases). CDR1 and CDR2 from the germline V gene are SNHLY and FYNNEI. V lost 2 bases, J lost 5 bases, and 12 bases lay in between. CDR3 length: 14 amino acids. In nucleotides, the CDR3 is TGTGCCAGCAGTGAACATCCTAGCAGGGAGACCCAGTACTTC. Encoded protein: CASSEHPSRETQYF.

The chain is built from TRBV7-9 and TRBJ2-2, with D unresolved. This CDR3 region has 13 residues. The germline gives CDR1 SEHNR, CDR2 FQNEAQ (reference sequence). Trimming stripped 5 bases from V and 6 bases from J, with 10 bases between. CDR3 region: CASSVGVSGELFF. DNA of the CDR3: TGTGCCAGCAGCGTTGGGGTTTCCGGGGAGCTGTTTTTT.